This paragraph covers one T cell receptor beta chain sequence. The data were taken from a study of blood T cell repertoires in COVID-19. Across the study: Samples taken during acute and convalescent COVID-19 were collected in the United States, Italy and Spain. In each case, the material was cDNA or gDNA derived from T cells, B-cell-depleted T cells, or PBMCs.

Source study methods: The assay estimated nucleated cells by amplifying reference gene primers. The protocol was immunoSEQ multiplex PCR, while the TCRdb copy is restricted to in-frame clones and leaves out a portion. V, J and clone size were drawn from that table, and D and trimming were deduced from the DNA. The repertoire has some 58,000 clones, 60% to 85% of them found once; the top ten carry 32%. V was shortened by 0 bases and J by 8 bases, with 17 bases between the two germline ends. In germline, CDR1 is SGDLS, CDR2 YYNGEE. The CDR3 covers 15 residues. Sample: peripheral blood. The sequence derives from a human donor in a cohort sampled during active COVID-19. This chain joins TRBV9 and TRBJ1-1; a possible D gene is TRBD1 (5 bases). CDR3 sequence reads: CASSVVGGHQTEAFF. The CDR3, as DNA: TGTGCCAGCAGCGTAGTTGGCGGACATCAGACCGAAGCTTTCTTT.